What follows are 22 T cell receptor beta chains derived from one specimen sequenced in a study of blood T cell repertoires in COVID-19. Sequencing was performed with immunoSEQ multiplex PCR; in TCRdb, only in-frame clones are kept and a portion is missing. The sample gives 200,000 or so clones, 80% to 90% of which show up once; around 21% is in the top ten. The specimen was peripheral blood. Receptors originate from a human donor in a cohort sampled during active COVID-19.

The chain links TRBV6-2 or TRBV6-3 to TRBJ2-1, with 8 bases lining up with TRBD2. The junction had 12 bases not matched to a gene; V was cut back by 5 bases and J by 9 bases. The germline gives CDR1 MNHEY, CDR2 SVGEGT. The length of the CDR3 is 15 residues. The CDR3 bases are TGTGCCAGCAGTAAAGCGGGAGCCATCTCCATTGAGCAGTTCTTC. It yields the protein CASSKAGAISIEQFF.

With regard to this clone: Other DNA sequences in the same sample also yield this CDR3. The chain carries TRBV7-9 and TRBJ2-4, with TRBD2 as a possible D gene (5 bases). CDR3 length equals 16 residues. The germline V gene encodes CDR1 SEHNR and CDR2 FQNEAQ (reference sequence). Deletions cut 1 base from V and 1 base from J, with 11 bases between. CDR3 loop: CASSLGGSRAKNIQYF. In nucleotides, the CDR3 is TGTGCCAGCAGCTTAGGAGGGTCCCGGGCCAAAAACATTCAGTACTTC.

The CDR3 DNA reads TGTGCCAGCAGTTACAATTTGCGACAGGGGGGAAACACCATATATTTT. Protein: CASSYNLRQGGNTIYF. The rearrangement links TRBV6-6 to TRBJ1-3; TRBD1 agrees at 8 bases. Germline CDR1 reads MNHNY; CDR2 reads SVGAGI (reference sequence). J lost 4 bases, V lost 2 bases, and 7 bases had no gene match. The CDR3 spans 16 residues.

The chain has TRBV7-9 and TRBJ1-3; 7 positions agree with TRBD1. CDR3 length: 17 residues. The germline gives CDR1 SEHNR, CDR2 FQNEAQ (reference sequence). The junction had 9 bases not matched to a gene; V was cut back by 4 bases and J by 0 bases. This CDR3 is CASSSSTGPSSGNTIYF. Here the CDR3 DNA reads TGTGCCAGCAGCTCTTCGACAGGGCCGAGCTCTGGAAACACCATATATTTT.

Points on this clone: The same CDR3 also results from other DNA sequences found in this sample. The chain links TRBV6-6 to TRBJ2-5; TRBD2 is a possible D gene (6 bases). V lost 2 bases to trimming and J lost 5 bases, with 6 bases between them. Germline V gene sequence: CDR1 MNHNY, CDR2 SVGAGI (reference sequence). The CDR3 is 12 amino acids. The DNA for the CDR3 is TGTGCCAGCAGTTACGGGGGGGAGACCCAGTACTTC. It is translated as CASSYGGETQYF.

The V call is TRBV10-2, the J call TRBJ2-5; 7 positions agree with TRBD2. The V segment lost 7 bases and the J segment 4 bases; nucleotides outside the gene matches: 6. CDR1 is WSHSY and CDR2 is SAAADI in the germline V gene. This CDR3 region has 13 residues. The DNA of the CDR3 is TGCGCCAGCACCGGGGGGATCGGAGAGACCCAGTACTTC. It is translated as CASTGGIGETQYF.

This clone was found a few times. The chain couples TRBV2 to TRBJ2-7, with D possibly being TRBD1 (5 bases). There are 13 residues in the CDR3. Germline CDR1 SNHLY, CDR2 FYNNEI. The germline V and J ends were trimmed by 5 bases and 6 bases, with 14 bases remaining between them. CDR3 loop: CASSWTPTSEQYF. The CDR3 DNA sequence: TGTGCCAGCAGTTGGACACCTACGAGCGAGCAGTACTTC.

This sequence joins TRBV15 and TRBJ1-1, with unresolved D. Germline V lookup: CDR1 LNHNV, CDR2 YYDKDF (reference sequence). V was shortened by 4 bases and J by 3 bases, with 9 bases between the two germline ends. The CDR3 contains 13 residues. The CDR3 protein is CATSKQKYTEAFF. CDR3 coding DNA: TGTGCCACCAGCAAACAGAAATACACTGAAGCTTTCTTT.

This chain links TRBV5-1 with TRBJ2-5; TRBD2 aligns across 9 bases. This CDR3 has 14 amino acids. V trimming: 2 bases; J trimming: 4 bases; junction bases outside the gene matches: 3. The germline V gene has CDR1 SGHRS and CDR2 YFSETQ. In DNA form, the CDR3 reads TGCGCCAGCAGCTTCCTAGCGGGGTTAGAGACCCAGTACTTC. It translates to CASSFLAGLETQYF.

This clone was picked up a small number of times. This rearrangement joins TRBV29-1 to TRBJ2-7; D might be TRBD2 (5 bases). Germline V CDR1 and CDR2: SQVTM, ANQGSEA. CDR3 length: 13 amino acids. V was clipped by 7 bases and J by 1 base, with 14 bases between them. The CDR3 here is CSASIGGSYEQYF. CDR3 nucleotides: TGCAGCGCATCCATTGGAGGATCCTACGAGCAGTACTTC.

The rearrangement links TRBV23-1 to TRBJ2-7; 8 positions match TRBD1. TRBV23-1 belongs to the ORF category, with a function that is uncertain. The CDR3 extends over 16 amino acids. V lost 0 bases, J lost 3 bases, and 7 bases stayed unmatched. The CDR3 loop is CASSQSQDRALYEQYV. Here the CDR3 DNA reads TGCGCCAGCAGTCAATCGCAGGACAGGGCTCTCTACGAGCAGTACGTC.

The chain carries TRBV11-2 and TRBJ2-7; the D gene is possibly TRBD2 (6 bases). This CDR3 region has 19 residues. Germline assignment: CDR1 SGHAT and CDR2 FQNNGV. The V gene lost 0 bases and the J gene lost 2 bases, with 23 bases spanning the gap. Here the CDR3 reads CASSLDAFGGSFEAYEQYV. In DNA, the CDR3 is TGTGCCAGCAGCTTAGATGCCTTCGGGGGAAGTTTCGAGGCCTACGAGCAGTACGTC.

This chain links TRBV7-6 with TRBJ2-2; 9 nucleotides align to TRBD1. The germline CDR1 and CDR2 sequences are SGHVS and FNYEAQ. This CDR3 region has 18 residues. With 3 bases clipped from V and 4 bases from J, the junction kept 12 bases outside the gene matches. The CDR3 reads CASSLDRGGPFRTGELFF. In nucleotides, the CDR3 is TGTGCCAGCAGCTTGGACAGGGGAGGGCCTTTCCGCACCGGGGAGCTGTTTTTT.

The J gene is TRBJ1-2, the V gene TRBV19; D unresolved. This CDR3 has 11 amino acids. Germline V gene sequence: CDR1 LNHDA, CDR2 SQIVND (reference sequence). Between the trimmed V and J ends, which lost 3 bases and 8 bases, there was a span of 7 bases. DNA for the CDR3: TGTGCCAGTAGTATCGGTTGGGGCTACACCTTC. As protein: CASSIGWGYTF.

V and J are TRBV21-1 and TRBJ1-5. TRBV21-1 is noted as a pseudogene. The CDR3 covers 12 residues. CDR3 protein: CASSTTDQPQHF. CDR3 coding DNA: TGTGCCAGCAGCACAACGGATCAGCCCCAGCATTTT.

With regard to this clone: Other DNA sequences in this specimen translate into the identical CDR3. The rearrangement links TRBV18 to TRBJ1-5; the D gene is possibly TRBD1 (5 bases). Looked up from germline, CDR1 is KGHSH and CDR2 is LQKENI. The CDR3 is 14 residues long. Trimming took 2 bases from V and 3 from J, leaving 8 bases between them. In DNA form, the CDR3 reads TGTGCCAGCTCACCAATAGGGGACAATCAGCCCCAGCATTTT. This translates into CASSPIGDNQPQHF. Combining the CDR3 with reference TRBV18 and TRBJ1-5 gives the whole variable domain NAGVMQNPRHLVRRRGQEARLRCSPMKGHSHVYWYRQLPEEGLKFMVYLQKENIIDESGMPKERFSAEFPKEGPSILRIQQVVRGDSAAYFCASSPIGDNQPQHFGDGTRLSIL.

The CDR3 spells CAWSSRDMGNQPQHF. CDR3 coding DNA: TGTGCCTGGAGTTCCCGGGACATGGGCAATCAGCCCCAGCATTTT. The J gene is TRBJ1-5, the V gene TRBV30; possibly TRBD1 for D (6 bases). V shed 2 bases and J shed 2 bases, with 13 bases lying between them. CDR1 and CDR2 (germline): GTSNPN, SVGIG (reference sequence). The CDR3 totals 15 residues. Complete variable domain (other parts from reference TRBV30 and TRBJ1-5): SQTIHQWPATLVQPVGSPLSLECTVEGTSNPNLYWYRQAAGRGLQLLFYSVGIGQISSEVPQNLSASRPQDRQFILSSKKLLLSDSGFYLCAWSSRDMGNQPQHFGDGTRLSIL.

Here the CDR3 DNA reads TGTGCCAGCAGCACCCAGGCAGGGTTTTATGGCTACACCTTC. Translation: CASSTQAGFYGYTF. The chain uses TRBV7-8 and TRBJ1-2, with D possibly TRBD1 on 5 matching bases. CDR1 SGHVS and CDR2 FQNEAQ come from the germline V gene. The ends were cut back, 5 bases at V and 5 bases at J, with 15 bases in the middle. CDR3 length equals 14 residues.

This clone showed up just a few times. The chain combines TRBV7-9 with TRBJ2-1; 8 bases fit TRBD2. The CDR3 is made up of 16 amino acids. CDR1 and CDR2 from the germline V gene are SEHNR and FQNEAQ (reference sequence). V lost 5 bases and J lost 6; bases outside the gene matches: 12. The chain's CDR3 is CASSRSPGGKGNEQFF. CDR3 DNA: TGTGCCAGCAGCCGAAGCCCGGGAGGGAAGGGCAATGAGCAGTTCTTC.

The gene calls are TRBV10-3 and TRBJ1-5; D perhaps matches TRBD1 (5 bases). CDR3 length: 18 residues. Trimming shortened V by 0 bases and J by 0 bases, and 15 bases separated the two germline ends. Looked up from germline, CDR1 is ENHRY and CDR2 is SYGVKD. Written as DNA, the CDR3 is TGTGCCATCAGTGAGTCGAGGGTTCGGGGGAATAGCAATCAGCCCCAGCATTTT. Its protein is CAISESRVRGNSNQPQHF.

The V call is TRBV1, the J call TRBJ2-5; TRBD1, as called in the table, went unchecked against the DNA. TRBV1 is termed a pseudogene. The CDR3 runs to 13 residues. CDR3 sequence: CTSSQAGTRLQYF. CDR3 nucleotide sequence: TGCACCAGCAGCCAGGCAGGGACAAGGCTCCAGTACTTC.

This clone was counted only a few times. The gene calls are TRBV9 and TRBJ2-2; maybe TRBD1 (5 bases). Germline V gives CDR1 SGDLS, CDR2 YYNGEE. The CDR3 is 15 amino acids. The germline V and J ends were trimmed by 2 bases and 0 bases, with 8 bases remaining between them. Written as DNA, the CDR3 is TGTGCCAGCAGCGTGGGGCAGGCGAACACCGGGGAGCTGTTTTTT. It codes for CASSVGQANTGELFF.